The clone carrying this TCR beta chain was seen a few times. Its antigen is as yet unknown. The entry originates in a study of CD8 T cells in ankylosing spondylitis. Study-wide points: Peripheral blood held disease-linked clones only at relatively low frequency, and these were CD8+. According to the report, clones linked to the disease were significantly enriched in matched synovial fluid samples taken from ankylosing spondylitis patients. Typical of ankylosing spondylitis blood, it appeared, was a TCR beta motif of several highly homologous variants.

V gave up 6 bases and J gave up 1 base, with 16 bases separating them. The CDR3 runs 15 residues. Germline V gene lookup returns CDR1 DFQATT and CDR2 SNEGSKA (reference sequence). Making the TCR beta libraries involved quantitative 5'-RACE with molecular barcodes. TCRdb used MiXCR to reprocess the 5' RACE reads, holding one entry per CDR3 protein. The table shows about 390,000 distinct CDR3 sequences, with approximately 20% occurring only once. The sequence was collected from a male donor with ankylosing spondylitis. The chain has TRBV20-1 and TRBJ2-1, with TRBD2 as a possible D gene (6 bases). Sequenced: blood, either unsorted or a sorted T cell fraction (not recorded which). The CDR3 nucleotides read TGCAGTGCAGAACCGGGCCGGGGGTCCTACAATGAGCAGTTCTTC. Translation gives CSAEPGRGSYNEQFF.